This T cell receptor beta chain is from a study of blood T cell repertoires in COVID-19. TCRdb's table, derived via immunoSEQ multiplex PCR, lists solely in-frame clones and lacks some. The sample carries roughly 260,000 clones, around 90% recorded once. Trimming stripped 6 bases from V and 1 base from J, with 6 bases between. In germline, CDR1 is LGHDT, CDR2 YNNKEL (reference sequence). CDR3 length equals 13 residues. On this clone: Other DNA sequences in the same sample also yield this CDR3.

Sequencing was performed on PBMCs or T cells enriched from blood (not recorded which). The origin of this receptor is a woman in her twenties or thirties with acute COVID-19. The chain is built from TRBV3-1 (or the pseudogene TRBV3-2) and TRBJ1-4; D is unresolved. CDR3 residues: CASSRGTNEKLFF. CDR3 nucleotide sequence: TGTGCCAGCAGTCGAGGAACTAATGAAAAACTGTTTTTT.